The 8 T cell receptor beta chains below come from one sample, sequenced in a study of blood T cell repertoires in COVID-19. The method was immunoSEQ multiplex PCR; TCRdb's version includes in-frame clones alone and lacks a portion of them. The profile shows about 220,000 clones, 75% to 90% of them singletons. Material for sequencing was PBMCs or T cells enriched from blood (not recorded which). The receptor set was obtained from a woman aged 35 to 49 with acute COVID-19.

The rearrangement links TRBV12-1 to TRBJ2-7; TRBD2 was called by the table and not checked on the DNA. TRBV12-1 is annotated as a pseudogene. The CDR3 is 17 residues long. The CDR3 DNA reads TGTGCCAGCAGCTTGGGCGTTCTCGGGGGTCGCTCCTACGAGCAGTACTTC. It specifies CASSLGVLGGRSYEQYF.

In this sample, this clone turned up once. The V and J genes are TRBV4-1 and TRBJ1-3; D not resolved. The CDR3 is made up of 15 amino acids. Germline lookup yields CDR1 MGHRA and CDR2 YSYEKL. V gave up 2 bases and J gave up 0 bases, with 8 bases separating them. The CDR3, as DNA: TGCGCCAGCAGCCAACTATCCCTCTCTGGAAACACCATATATTTT. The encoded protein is CASSQLSLSGNTIYF.

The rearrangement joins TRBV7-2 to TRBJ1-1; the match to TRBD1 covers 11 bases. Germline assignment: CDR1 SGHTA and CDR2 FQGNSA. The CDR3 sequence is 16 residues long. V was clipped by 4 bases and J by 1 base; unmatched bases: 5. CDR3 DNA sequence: TGTGCCAGCAGCTATACCGGGACAGGGGGGAACACTGAAGCTTTCTTT. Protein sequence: CASSYTGTGGNTEAFF.

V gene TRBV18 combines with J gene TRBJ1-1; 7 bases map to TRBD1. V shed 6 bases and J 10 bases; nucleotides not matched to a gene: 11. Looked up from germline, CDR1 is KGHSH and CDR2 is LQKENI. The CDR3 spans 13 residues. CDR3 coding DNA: TGTGCCAGCTCTACCCAGGGGGAACTCCCAGCTTTCTTT. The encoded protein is CASSTQGELPAFF.

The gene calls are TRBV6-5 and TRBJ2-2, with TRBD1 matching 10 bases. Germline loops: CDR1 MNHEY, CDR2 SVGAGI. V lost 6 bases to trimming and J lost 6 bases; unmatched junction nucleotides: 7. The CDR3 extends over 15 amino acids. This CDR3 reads CASRRQGAVAGELFF. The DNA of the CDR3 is TGTGCCAGCAGGCGACAGGGGGCTGTAGCCGGGGAGCTGTTTTTT.

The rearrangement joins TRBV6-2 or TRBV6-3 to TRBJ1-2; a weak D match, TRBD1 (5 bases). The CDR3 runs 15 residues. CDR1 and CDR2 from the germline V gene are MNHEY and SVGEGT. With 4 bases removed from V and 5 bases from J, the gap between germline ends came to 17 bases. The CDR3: CASSFALRQQYGYTF. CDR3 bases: TGTGCCAGCAGTTTCGCTCTGCGACAGCAGTATGGCTACACCTTC.

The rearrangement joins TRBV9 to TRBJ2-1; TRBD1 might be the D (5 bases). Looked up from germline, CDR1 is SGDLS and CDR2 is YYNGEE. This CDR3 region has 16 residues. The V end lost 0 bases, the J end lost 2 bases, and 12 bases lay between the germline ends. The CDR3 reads CASSVVVRATYNEQFF. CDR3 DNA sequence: TGTGCCAGCAGCGTAGTGGTCAGGGCCACCTACAATGAGCAGTTCTTC.

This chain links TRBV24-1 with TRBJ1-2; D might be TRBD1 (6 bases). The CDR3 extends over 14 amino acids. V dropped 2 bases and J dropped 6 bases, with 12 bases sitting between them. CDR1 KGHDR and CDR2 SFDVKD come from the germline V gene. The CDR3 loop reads CATSDSHNRDGYTF. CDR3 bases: TGTGCCACCAGTGATTCCCACAACAGGGATGGCTACACCTTC.